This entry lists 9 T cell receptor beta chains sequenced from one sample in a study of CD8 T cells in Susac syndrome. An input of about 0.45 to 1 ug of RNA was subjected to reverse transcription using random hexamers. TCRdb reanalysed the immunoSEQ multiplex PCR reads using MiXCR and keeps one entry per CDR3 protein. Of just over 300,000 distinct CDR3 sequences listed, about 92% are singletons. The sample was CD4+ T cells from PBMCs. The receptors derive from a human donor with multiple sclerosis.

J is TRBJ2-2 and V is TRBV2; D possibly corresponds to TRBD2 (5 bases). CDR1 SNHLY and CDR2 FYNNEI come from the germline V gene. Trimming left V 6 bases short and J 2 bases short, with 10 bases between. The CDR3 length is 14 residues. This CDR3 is CASRKGENTGELFF. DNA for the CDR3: TGTGCCAGCAGGAAGGGAGAAAACACCGGGGAGCTGTTTTTT.

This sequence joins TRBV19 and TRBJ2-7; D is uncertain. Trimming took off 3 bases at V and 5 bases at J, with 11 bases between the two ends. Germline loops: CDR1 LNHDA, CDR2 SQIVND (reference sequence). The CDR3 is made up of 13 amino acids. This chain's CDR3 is CASSIPSLDEQYF. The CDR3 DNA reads TGTGCCAGTAGTATTCCCAGCTTGGACGAGCAGTACTTC.

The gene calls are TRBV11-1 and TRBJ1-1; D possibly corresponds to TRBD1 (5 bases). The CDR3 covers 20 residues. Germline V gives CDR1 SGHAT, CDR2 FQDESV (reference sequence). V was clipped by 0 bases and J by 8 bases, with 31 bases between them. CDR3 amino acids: CASSLALGGGDLATQQEAFF. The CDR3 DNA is TGTGCCAGCAGCTTAGCCCTTGGGGGGGGTGATCTGGCAACTCAGCAAGAAGCTTTCTTT.

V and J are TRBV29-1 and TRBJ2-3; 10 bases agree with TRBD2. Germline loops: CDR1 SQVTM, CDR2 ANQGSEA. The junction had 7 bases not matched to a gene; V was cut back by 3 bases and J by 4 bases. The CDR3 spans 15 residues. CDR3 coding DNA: TGCAGCGTTGAGATCGAGCGGGGGGGCCCAGATACGCAGTATTTT. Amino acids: CSVEIERGGPDTQYF.

The CDR3 DNA is TGCAGCGCATCTGACTCCCGGCGGCCGAGACTTCCCTACGAGCAGTACTTC. Protein product: CSASDSRRPRLPYEQYF. The chain couples TRBV29-1 to TRBJ2-7, with unresolved D. V dropped 7 bases and J dropped 2 bases, with 27 bases sitting between them. Germline lookup yields CDR1 SQVTM and CDR2 ANQGSEA. CDR3 length: 17 amino acids.

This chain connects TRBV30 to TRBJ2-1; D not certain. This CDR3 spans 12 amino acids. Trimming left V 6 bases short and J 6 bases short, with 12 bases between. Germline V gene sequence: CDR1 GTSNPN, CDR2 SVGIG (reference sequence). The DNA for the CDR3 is TGTGCCTGCGGTGGATGGGGCAATGAGCAGTTCTTC. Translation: CACGGWGNEQFF.

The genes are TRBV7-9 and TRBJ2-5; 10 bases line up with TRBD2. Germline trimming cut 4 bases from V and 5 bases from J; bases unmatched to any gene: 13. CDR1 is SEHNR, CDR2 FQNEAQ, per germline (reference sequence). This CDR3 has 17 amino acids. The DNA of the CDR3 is TGTGCCAGCAGCTCCTTAACTAGCGGGGTATACGGGGAGACCCAGTACTTC. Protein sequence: CASSSLTSGVYGETQYF.

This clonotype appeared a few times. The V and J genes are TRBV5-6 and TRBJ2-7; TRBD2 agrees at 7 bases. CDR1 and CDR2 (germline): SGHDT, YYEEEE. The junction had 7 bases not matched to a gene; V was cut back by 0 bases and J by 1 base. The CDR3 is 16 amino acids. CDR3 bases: TGTGCCAGCAGCTTGGGAACGGGGGGAACGTCCTACGAGCAGTACTTC. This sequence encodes CASSLGTGGTSYEQYF.

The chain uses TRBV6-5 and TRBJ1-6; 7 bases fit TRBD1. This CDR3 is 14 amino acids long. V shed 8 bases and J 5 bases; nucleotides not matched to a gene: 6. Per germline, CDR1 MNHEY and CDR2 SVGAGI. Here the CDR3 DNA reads TGTGCCAGCGGCCGACAGGGAGATAATTCACCCCTCCACTTT. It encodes CASGRQGDNSPLHF.